This T cell receptor (beta chain) was observed in a study of blood T cell repertoires in COVID-19. Whole-study context: The samples span acute and convalescent COVID-19 from the United States, Italy and Spain.

In the original analysis: Researchers report that nucleated cell counts were estimated from reference gene primer amplification. Assay: immunoSEQ multiplex PCR; the TCRdb copy retains only in-frame clones and omits some. V, J and clone size derive from that table, while D and trimming were established from the DNA sequence. This sample has 65,000 to 90,000 clones, with about 82% found just once. The CDR3 consists of 16 residues. Germline V gene data show CDR1 as KGHSH and CDR2 as LQKENI. J was trimmed by 6 bases and V by 6 bases; bases with no gene match: 11. The clonotype originates from a woman aged 80 or over in a cohort sampled during active or convalescent COVID-19. The chain joins TRBV18 to TRBJ2-3; 11 bases map to TRBD2. The material sequenced was peripheral blood. The DNA for the CDR3 is TGTGCCAGCTCCCCCCCCGCTAGCGGGGGGAGGGATACGCAGTATTTT. Its protein product is CASSPPASGGRDTQYF.